The entry below describes one T cell receptor beta chain. Its antigen is unknown. The sample is drawn from a study of breast tumors, draining lymph nodes, adjacent tissues. General study results and limits: The data were judged consistent with most tumor T cells coming from lymph node and expanding in tumor. Compared with lymph nodes, tumors were less diverse; compared with nontumor tissue, more. Tumor T cell lymph node origin was a supported hypothesis, not proven.

TCRdb reprocessed the multiplex PCR reads with MiXCR, giving one entry per CDR3 protein. Counted here are 130,000 or so distinct CDR3 sequences, 21% occurring once; the ten biggest clones make up over 2%. The lymph nodes were axillary draining lymph nodes from breast cancer patients. The germline V gene has CDR1 MDHEN and CDR2 SYDVKM. After removal of 4 bases from V and 2 bases from J, the junction contained 10 bases not matched to a gene. The CDR3 consists of 16 residues. This TCR came from a female donor with breast cancer. Some clones in this sample may be carry-over from other donors' samples. The chain employs TRBV28 and TRBJ2-7; 8 bases map to TRBD1. The sequenced sample was axillary lymph node tissue. The CDR3 here is CASSSLSGTGPYEQYF. The CDR3, as DNA: TGTGCCAGCAGTTCCCTGTCCGGGACAGGCCCCTACGAGCAGTACTTC.